A few counts support the clone carrying this T cell receptor beta chain. Its target is unknown. Authors of the study amplified TCR beta CDR3 regions from RNA transcripts. The TCR CDR3 was amplified in a first-round RT-PCR using the HTBI primer set. TCRdb re-called the multiplex PCR reads with MiXCR, one entry per CDR3 protein. The data contain around 300,000 distinct CDR3 sequences, around 20% of them seen just once; the ten biggest clones take up under 45%. Deletions cut 7 bases from V and 0 bases from J, with 16 bases between. CDR1 and CDR2 (germline): MNHNS, SASEGT. The CDR3 contains 15 residues. The sample belongs to a study of T cells in Graves' hyperthyroidism and ophthalmopathy. Background on the study: Peripheral blood was collected at initial diagnosis, before any treatment. The study, taken as a whole, reports: Among thyroid clonotypes expanded above 0.001, most also appeared in blood. Ophthalmopathy was predicted by the model a median of 6.5 months ahead of onset. Ophthalmopathy was separated from stable hyperthyroidism by a 13 V-J model.

The receptor's source is a man in his fifties or sixties with Graves' ophthalmopathy. The sample was blood. V usage is TRBV6-1 and J usage is TRBJ2-7; D is perhaps TRBD1 or TRBD2 (5 bases each). The CDR3 coding sequence is TGTGCCAGCACCCTTAACGGGGACGGCTCCTACGAGCAGTACTTC. This translates into CASTLNGDGSYEQYF.